This T cell receptor beta chain was retrieved from a study of OX40 agonist ivuxolimab in advanced cancers. Across the study: Partial responses were observed in three patients, of whom one had hepatocellular carcinoma and two had cutaneous melanoma. Study-level results: CD8+ T cells showed, on average, more clonal expansion than CD4+ cells.

About this clone itself: Its antigen is not known.

No patient had autoimmune disease or received systemic immunosuppression. Produced via immunoSEQ multiplex PCR; TCRdb's table is partial and in-frame only. The profile shows around 46,000 clones, under 90% of them singletons. The CDR3 length is 16 residues. The ends were cut back, 0 bases at V and 0 bases at J, with 8 bases in the middle. Germline-derived CDR1 and CDR2 are LNHNV and YYDKDF (reference sequence). The source was CD4+ or CD8+ T cells sorted from blood, collected in a trial of the OX40 agonist ivuxolimab. The clonotype originates from an adult with an advanced solid tumor such as melanoma, head and neck, liver or kidney cancer. V usage is TRBV15 and J usage is TRBJ2-2, with D uncertain. The CDR3 region has the DNA TGTGCCACCAGCAGAGAGTCAGGTCCGAACACCGGGGAGCTGTTTTTT. It encodes CATSRESGPNTGELFF.